The next 14 T cell receptor beta chains were all read from a single sample in a study of response to subunit inactivated influenza vaccine. TCRdb called the RT-PCR reads again in MiXCR, with one record for every CDR3 protein. The data hold approximately 530,000 distinct CDR3 sequences, with 13% observed a single time. Sequenced here: PBMCs from blood, sampled roughly 46 days after vaccination. Receptors were obtained from a man in his forties or fifties who received an inactivated influenza vaccine.

J is TRBJ2-5 and V is TRBV18; perhaps TRBD2 as D (6 bases). Per germline, CDR1 KGHSH and CDR2 LQKENI. Trimming cost V 3 bases and J 10 bases, with 21 bases left between them. The CDR3 has 15 residues. This CDR3 reads CASSPVPGLWADQYF. The CDR3 region has the DNA TGTGCCAGCTCACCGGTTCCGGGACTCTGGGCGGACCAGTACTTC.

This clonotype has a count of ten or more. The CDR3 coding sequence is TGTGCCAGCAGCCTTGGGACAGGGGATCTTTACGAGCAGTACTTC. Protein sequence: CASSLGTGDLYEQYF. The chain uses TRBV27 and TRBJ2-7, with 10 bases that match TRBD1. The germline V gene has CDR1 MNHEY and CDR2 SMNVEV (reference sequence). This CDR3 has 15 residues. J was trimmed by 4 bases and V by 6 bases; bases with no gene match: 9.

This clonotype was seen only a few times. The chain joins TRBV7-2 to TRBJ2-2; 10 bases line up with TRBD2. J gave up 6 bases and V 8 bases, and 12 bases lay outside the gene matches. Germline V CDR1 and CDR2: SGHTA, FQGNSA. The CDR3 sequence is 16 residues long. CDR3 protein: CASLKREGRFAGELFF. CDR3 DNA sequence: TGTGCCAGCCTCAAGCGGGAGGGCCGTTTCGCCGGGGAGCTGTTTTTT.

For this clonotype: Being one base from a much bigger clone, this may be a read error. The chain combines TRBV12-3 or TRBV12-4 with TRBJ1-4; D unclear. This CDR3 contains 13 residues. The ends were cut back, 4 bases at V and 6 bases at J, with 9 bases in the middle. The CDR3 DNA reads as TGTGCCAGCAGTTCGGGCATGGATGAAAAACTGTTTTTT. Protein sequence: CASSSGMDEKLFF.

The table lists this clonotype with many counts. The rearrangement links TRBV6-5 to TRBJ2-1; D may be TRBD1 or TRBD2 (5 bases each). Germline V gene data show CDR1 as MNHEY and CDR2 as SVGAGI. The germline V and J ends were trimmed by 2 bases and 1 base, with 18 bases remaining between them. This CDR3 comprises 18 residues. The CDR3 nucleotides are TGTGCCAGCAGTTACGACAGAGACGAGCCGGGGTCCTACAATGAGCAGTTCTTC. Protein sequence: CASSYDRDEPGSYNEQFF.

This clonotype was found many times. CDR3: CASRPGGPSYEQYF. DNA for the CDR3: TGTGCCAGCAGGCCAGGGGGCCCCTCCTACGAGCAGTACTTC. This chain uses TRBV12-3 or TRBV12-4 with TRBJ2-7; the match to TRBD1 covers 8 bases. CDR3 length equals 14 residues. V dropped 6 bases and J dropped 0; count of bases not matched to a gene: 4.

A few counts support this clonotype. V usage is TRBV9 and J usage is TRBJ1-3; D is undetermined. CDR1 and CDR2 (germline): SGDLS, YYNGEE. V lost 0 bases and J 0 bases, leaving 10 bases between the germline ends. CDR3 length: 16 amino acids. DNA for the CDR3: TGTGCCAGCAGCGTAGACACTTACCCCTCTGGAAACACCATATATTTT. This codes for CASSVDTYPSGNTIYF.

The V gene is TRBV29-1, the J gene TRBJ2-5, with 15 positions matching TRBD2. Germline CDR1 and CDR2: SQVTM and ANQGSEA. There are 17 residues in the CDR3. The V segment lost 4 bases and the J segment 4 bases; nucleotides outside the gene matches: 10. The CDR3 here is CSVGSGTSGRRGETQYF. In nucleotides, the CDR3 is TGCAGCGTTGGCTCCGGGACTAGCGGGAGGCGGGGAGAGACCCAGTACTTC.

In this sample, this clonotype turned up a few times. This sequence joins TRBV9 and TRBJ2-7; 10 bases map to TRBD2. CDR1 SGDLS and CDR2 YYNGEE come from the germline V gene. This CDR3 spans 16 amino acids. Germline trimming cut 0 bases from V and 5 bases from J; bases unmatched to any gene: 8. In nucleotides, the CDR3 is TGTGCCAGCAGCGTAGGGCTAGCGGGAGAAATGAACGAGCAGTACTTC. Amino acids: CASSVGLAGEMNEQYF.

The gene calls are TRBV20-1 and TRBJ1-6; 11 bases line up with TRBD1. J gave up 10 bases and V 0 bases, and 8 bases lay outside the gene matches. Germline CDR1 reads DFQATT; CDR2 reads SNEGSKA (reference sequence). The CDR3 contains 16 residues. CDR3 sequence reads: CSARDFFGTGGSPLHF. CDR3 nucleotide sequence: TGCAGTGCTAGAGATTTCTTCGGGACAGGGGGGTCACCCCTCCACTTT.

This clonotype was counted many times. The chain is built from TRBV20-1 and TRBJ2-3; weak D call: TRBD2 (6 bases). This CDR3 is built from 13 residues. Germline V gene lookup returns CDR1 DFQATT and CDR2 SNEGSKA (reference sequence). The V end lost 3 bases, the J end lost 8 bases, and 15 bases lay between the germline ends. CDR3 in DNA: TGCAGTGCTAGCGGGAGTTTTATCGGTACGCAGTATTTT. Encoded protein: CSASGSFIGTQYF.

This clonotype was detected only a few times. The chain has TRBV6-1 and TRBJ2-7; perhaps TRBD1 as D (6 bases). The V end was cut by 6 bases, the J end by 3 bases, with 12 bases between. The germline V gene has CDR1 MNHNS and CDR2 SASEGT. The CDR3 length is 13 residues. The CDR3 loop is CASRGAGSYEQYF. CDR3 nucleotides: TGTGCCAGCAGGGGGGCAGGGAGCTACGAGCAGTACTTC.

The rearrangement joins TRBV7-9 to TRBJ2-7, with D perhaps assigned TRBD1 or TRBD2 (5 bases each). Trimming pared 5 bases from V and 2 bases from J, leaving 19 bases between. CDR1 is SEHNR and CDR2 is FQNEAQ in the germline V gene (reference sequence). The CDR3 contains 16 residues. The CDR3 loop is CASSPDWDGNTYEQYF. CDR3 in DNA: TGTGCCAGCAGCCCAGACTGGGACGGAAATACCTACGAGCAGTACTTC.

The chain has TRBV4-2 and TRBJ1-4; 8 bases map to TRBD1. Germline V gene sequence: CDR1 LGHNA, CDR2 YNFKEQ. The CDR3 loop spans 14 amino acids. The J segment lost 3 bases and the V segment lost 7 bases, leaving 4 bases of the junction unmatched. CDR3 residues: CASNPGQANEKLFF. As DNA, the CDR3 is TGTGCCAGCAACCCGGGACAGGCTAATGAAAAACTGTTTTTT.